These T cell receptor beta chains were read from a single sample in a study of response to subunit inactivated influenza vaccine. TCRdb ran MiXCR on the RT-PCR reads and lists one entry per CDR3 protein. Among about 520,000 distinct CDR3 sequences, approximately 7.2% were seen once, and the ten largest hold 10% to 15%. The sequencing here drew on PBMCs from blood, taken roughly 24 months after vaccination. The receptors come from a man aged 50-75 years who received an inactivated influenza vaccine. The CDR3 runs from the conserved cysteine through the conserved F or W. Each record gives: CDR3 protein, J gene, clone size, V gene. Clone sizes are given selectively: once, few, many, or a class where the clone is expanded.

CDR3 protein: CASSLGFDRSYGYTF
J gene: TRBJ1-2
clone size: -
V gene: TRBV7-9

CDR3 protein: CAISESPGTGLADTQYF
J gene: TRBJ2-3
clone size: few
V gene: TRBV10-3

CDR3 protein: CASSARTFTSGRAKNIQYF
J gene: TRBJ2-4
clone size: few
V gene: TRBV27

CDR3 protein: CASSGQGGPQHF
J gene: TRBJ1-5
clone size: -
V gene: TRBV5-6

CDR3 protein: CASSLPAGGSREQFF
J gene: TRBJ2-1
clone size: few
V gene: TRBV28

CDR3 protein: CSARPEQGGETQYF
J gene: TRBJ2-5
clone size: -
V gene: TRBV20-1

CDR3 protein: CASRPIRDPWNTIYF
J gene: TRBJ1-3
clone size: few
V gene: TRBV28

CDR3 protein: CASSLFFEQYF
J gene: TRBJ2-7
clone size: -
V gene: TRBV28

CDR3 protein: CASSFPGTGINEQYF
J gene: TRBJ2-7
clone size: few
V gene: TRBV5-6

CDR3 protein: CASSLYDNTDTQYF
J gene: TRBJ2-3
clone size: many
V gene: TRBV11-2

CDR3 protein: CASSLGARRYNEQFF
J gene: TRBJ2-1
clone size: many
V gene: TRBV11-2

CDR3 protein: CSARKGGGVDTQYF
J gene: TRBJ2-3
clone size: many
V gene: TRBV20-1

CDR3 protein: CSARRWGEYSGANVLTF
J gene: TRBJ2-6
clone size: -
V gene: TRBV20-1

CDR3 protein: CSAPLAGTSELFF
J gene: TRBJ2-2
clone size: few
V gene: TRBV20-1

CDR3 protein: CASSQGEALRGDTQYF
J gene: TRBJ2-3
clone size: -
V gene: TRBV14

CDR3 protein: CASSWTSGTAGELFF
J gene: TRBJ2-2
clone size: few
V gene: TRBV12-3/TRBV12-4

CDR3 protein: CASSARNTEAFF
J gene: TRBJ1-1
clone size: -
V gene: TRBV7-6

CDR3 protein: CASRPQGMIADTQYF
J gene: TRBJ2-3
clone size: -
V gene: TRBV12-3/TRBV12-4

CDR3 protein: CSARVAVGNTDTQYF
J gene: TRBJ2-3
clone size: few
V gene: TRBV20-1

CDR3 protein: CSAKKNIQYF
J gene: TRBJ2-4
clone size: many
V gene: TRBV20-1

CDR3 protein: CAISESSGDLKQQYF
J gene: TRBJ2-7
clone size: few
V gene: TRBV10-3

CDR3 protein: CASSHSRGREQYF
J gene: TRBJ2-7
clone size: many
V gene: TRBV4-3

CDR3 protein: CASSLRVGRGSKNIQYF
J gene: TRBJ2-4
clone size: -
V gene: TRBV28

CDR3 protein: CASSPFGTDTSDTQYF
J gene: TRBJ2-3
clone size: -
V gene: TRBV18

CDR3 protein: CASSLVPYGSETQYF
J gene: TRBJ2-5
clone size: many
V gene: TRBV12-3/TRBV12-4

CDR3 protein: CASEQETQYF
J gene: TRBJ2-5
clone size: -
V gene: TRBV28

CDR3 protein: CASSYPPRGDQETQYF
J gene: TRBJ2-5
clone size: few
V gene: TRBV6-2/TRBV6-3

CDR3 protein: CASSLQERAETQYF
J gene: TRBJ2-5
clone size: -
V gene: TRBV4-1

CDR3 protein: CAIRADLGVYGYTF
J gene: TRBJ1-2
clone size: many
V gene: TRBV10-3

CDR3 protein: CASSPRGLDPPGTQYF
J gene: TRBJ2-5
clone size: -
V gene: TRBV7-9

CDR3 protein: CASNRAGGYSYEQYF
J gene: TRBJ2-7
clone size: few
V gene: TRBV3-1

CDR3 protein: CSASGDRGGSNQPQHF
J gene: TRBJ1-5
clone size: -
V gene: TRBV20-1

CDR3 protein: CSVVGVIGREGLKFF
J gene: TRBJ2-1
clone size: few
V gene: TRBV29-1

CDR3 protein: CASSLDPEQPQHF
J gene: TRBJ1-5
clone size: many
V gene: TRBV5-1

CDR3 protein: CASSLQGANNEQFF
J gene: TRBJ2-1
clone size: -
V gene: TRBV11-3

CDR3 protein: CASSLSLGTSGESTDTQYF
J gene: TRBJ2-3
clone size: many
V gene: TRBV13

CDR3 protein: CASSPRLGQGTYEQYF
J gene: TRBJ2-7
clone size: few
V gene: TRBV18

CDR3 protein: CAGSPGFSGNTIYF
J gene: TRBJ1-3
clone size: -
V gene: TRBV28

CDR3 protein: CASSQVAGRGVRLANEKLFF
J gene: TRBJ1-4
clone size: -
V gene: TRBV4-2

CDR3 protein: CASQPAENEKLFF
J gene: TRBJ1-4
clone size: many
V gene: TRBV12-3/TRBV12-4

CDR3 protein: CASTLTSGAYEQYF
J gene: TRBJ2-7
clone size: few
V gene: TRBV6-1

CDR3 protein: CASSQDWPSGEYNEQFF
J gene: TRBJ2-1
clone size: -
V gene: TRBV4-1

CDR3 protein: CASSYVVTNTEAFF
J gene: TRBJ1-1
clone size: few
V gene: TRBV28

CDR3 protein: CASSERGQYNSPLHF
J gene: TRBJ1-6
clone size: few
V gene: TRBV2

CDR3 protein: CASSQGQQNTGELFF
J gene: TRBJ2-2
clone size: many
V gene: TRBV4-1

CDR3 protein: CASSKTTRETGELFF
J gene: TRBJ2-2
clone size: many
V gene: TRBV21-1

CDR3 protein: CASSPTGSRTDTQYF
J gene: TRBJ2-3
clone size: -
V gene: TRBV7-2

CDR3 protein: CASSFMTGGLSYEQYF
J gene: TRBJ2-7
clone size: -
V gene: TRBV7-2

CDR3 protein: CASSLGRDSFYEQYF
J gene: TRBJ2-7
clone size: -
V gene: TRBV11-2

CDR3 protein: CASKTGYTF
J gene: TRBJ1-2
clone size: -
V gene: TRBV7-9

CDR3 protein: CASSLARDLHNEQFF
J gene: TRBJ2-1
clone size: many
V gene: TRBV5-1

CDR3 protein: CATSSRGTDTQYF
J gene: TRBJ2-3
clone size: few
V gene: TRBV15

CDR3 protein: CASSLQPTNTGELFF
J gene: TRBJ2-2
clone size: few
V gene: TRBV7-9

CDR3 protein: CASSLDGGSQETQYF
J gene: TRBJ2-5
clone size: -
V gene: TRBV7-7

CDR3 protein: CASSLDRGHYSYEQYF
J gene: TRBJ2-7
clone size: -
V gene: TRBV7-2

CDR3 protein: CSARDPRPRWGQETQYF
J gene: TRBJ2-5
clone size: few
V gene: TRBV20-1

CDR3 protein: CASSSDRISYEQYF
J gene: TRBJ2-7
clone size: many
V gene: TRBV6-5